One and the same sample provided the 9 T cell receptor beta chains below, sequenced in a study of T cells after yellow fever vaccination. TCRdb re-called the 5' RACE reads with MiXCR, one entry per CDR3 protein. The sample has about 330,000 distinct CDR3 sequences, about 4% seen once. Sequenced here: PBMCs, sampled 5 days after the yellow fever booster vaccination. The receptor source for this set is a man aged 18 to 29 who received the YFV17D yellow fever vaccine.

This clonotype occurred a few times. V usage is TRBV6-5 and J usage is TRBJ1-3; D perhaps matches TRBD1 (5 bases). Per the germline V gene, CDR1 is MNHEY and CDR2 is SVGAGI. There are 16 residues in the CDR3. Trimming cost V 5 bases and J 0 bases, with 14 bases left between them. CDR3 DNA: TGTGCCAGCAGTGGGGGACGCTATCTCTCTGGAAACACCATATATTTT. It specifies CASSGGRYLSGNTIYF.

This chain joins TRBV6-5 and TRBJ1-6; 10 bases match TRBD1. Germline CDR1 and CDR2: MNHEY and SVGAGI. The CDR3 runs to 14 residues. Germline trimming cut 7 bases from V and 11 bases from J; bases unmatched to any gene: 8. The CDR3 DNA follows: TGTGCCAGCACGAATCCGGGACAGGGGACACCCCTCCACTTT. Protein sequence: CASTNPGQGTPLHF.

This clonotype came up a few times. This rearrangement joins TRBV7-2 to TRBJ2-7; D is uncertain. This CDR3 is 15 amino acids long. Trimming took 3 bases from V and 5 from J, leaving 17 bases between them. CDR1 is SGHTA and CDR2 is FQGNSA in the germline V gene. The chain's CDR3 is CASSFRHRVGDEQYV. For the CDR3, the DNA is TGTGCCAGCAGCTTTCGACATAGGGTTGGGGACGAGCAGTACGTC.

This clonotype was seen more than once but under ten times. In nucleotides, the CDR3 is TGCAGTGCTGGAGTAGGACAGACTGAAGCTTTCTTT. Its translation: CSAGVGQTEAFF. V usage is TRBV20-1 and J usage is TRBJ1-1, with D possibly being TRBD1 (6 bases). V was clipped by 5 bases and J by 5 bases, with 12 bases between them. This CDR3 comprises 12 residues. Germline-derived CDR1 and CDR2 are DFQATT and SNEGSKA (reference sequence).

This chain links TRBV11-1 with TRBJ2-1; the D is unclear. The V end lost 3 bases, the J end lost 9 bases, and 18 bases lay between the germline ends. Per the germline V gene, CDR1 is SGHAT and CDR2 is FQDESV (reference sequence). The CDR3 has 15 amino acids. CDR3 bases: TGTGCCAGCAGCTTCCCTACCGGCCGTCCCACTGAGCAGTTCTTC. Its protein is CASSFPTGRPTEQFF.

The chain is built from TRBV5-1 and TRBJ2-3; D uncertain. V shed 0 bases and J shed 0 bases, with 11 bases lying between them. This CDR3 is 16 amino acids long. Germline lookup yields CDR1 SGHRS and CDR2 YFSETQ. This chain's CDR3 is CASSLATPSSTDTQYF. The CDR3 nucleotides read TGCGCCAGCAGCTTGGCTACACCTTCTAGCACAGATACGCAGTATTTT.

The rearrangement links TRBV4-1 to TRBJ2-7; no clear D gene. The V gene lost 3 bases and the J gene lost 0 bases, with 9 bases spanning the gap. Germline V lookup: CDR1 MGHRA, CDR2 YSYEKL. The CDR3 consists of 14 residues. CDR3: CASSHLGSSYEQYF. The CDR3, as DNA: TGCGCCAGCAGCCATCTCGGAAGCTCCTACGAGCAGTACTTC.

This clonotype occurred a few times. A much larger clone is a single base away; this may be a read error. This chain uses TRBV9 with TRBJ1-1, with D unclear. Germline V gives CDR1 SGDLS, CDR2 YYNGEE. The germline V and J ends were trimmed by 1 base and 0 bases, with 4 bases remaining between them. The CDR3 contains 13 residues. CDR3 bases: TGTGCCAGCAGCGTAACAATGAACACTGAAGCTTTCTTT. This translates into CASSVTMNTEAFF.

Here the CDR3 DNA reads TGTGCCAGCCGAGTGTCGGGGGACCCAGATACGCAGTATTTT. Translating gives CASRVSGDPDTQYF. This sequence joins TRBV12-3 or TRBV12-4 and TRBJ2-3; maybe TRBD2 (6 bases). Trimming pared 8 bases from V and 4 bases from J, leaving 16 bases between. The CDR3 extends over 14 amino acids.